This entry lists 9 T cell receptor beta chains sequenced from one sample in a study of blood T cell repertoires in COVID-19. Clones were read by immunoSEQ multiplex PCR, and TCRdb kept only the in-frame ones, dropping some. The table shows around 170,000 clones, with around three quarters occurring only once. The source material was peripheral blood. The source is a man in his 70s with active or convalescent COVID-19.

This clone has only one observation. The chain links TRBV12-3 or TRBV12-4 to TRBJ1-1, with D tentatively TRBD1 (6 bases). This CDR3 region has 12 residues. V lost 5 bases to trimming and J lost 4 bases, with 8 bases between them. The CDR3 region has the DNA TGTGCCAGCAGTAGGGACATCACTGAAGCTTTCTTT. This translates into CASSRDITEAFF.

This clone appeared a few times. The gene calls are TRBV6-6 and TRBJ2-2; D possibly corresponds to TRBD1 (7 bases). Germline CDR1 MNHNY, CDR2 SVGAGI (reference sequence). This CDR3 spans 16 amino acids. Trimming shortened V by 2 bases and J by 6 bases, and 16 bases separated the two germline ends. CDR3 coding DNA: TGTGCCAGCAGTTACCCCAGGGGGGTTAAGTCCGGGGAGCTGTTTTTT. Translating it yields CASSYPRGVKSGELFF.

This rearrangement joins TRBV6-2 or TRBV6-3 to TRBJ2-7; TRBD2 matches 10 bases. Looked up from germline, CDR1 is MNHEY and CDR2 is SVGEGT. V lost 4 bases to trimming and J lost 2 bases; unmatched junction nucleotides: 5. The CDR3 consists of 15 residues. The CDR3 nucleotides are TGTGCCAGCAGTTCTCCTAGCGGGGGTACCTACGAGCAGTACTTC. Translation gives CASSSPSGGTYEQYF.

The V and J genes are TRBV7-9 and TRBJ2-2, with 11 positions matching TRBD1. The V gene end was trimmed by 4 bases and the J gene end by 4 bases; junction bases not matched to a gene: 2. The germline gives CDR1 SEHNR, CDR2 FQNEAQ (reference sequence). The CDR3 loop spans 15 amino acids. CDR3 loop: CASSWDRGGTGELFF. The DNA for the CDR3 is TGTGCCAGCAGCTGGGACAGGGGGGGCACCGGGGAGCTGTTTTTT.

A single count supports this clone. This CDR3 reads CASQRTGGEKLFF. The CDR3 DNA reads TGTGCCAGCCAAAGGACAGGGGGTGAAAAACTGTTTTTT. The gene calls are TRBV7-8 and TRBJ1-4, with TRBD1 matching over 10 bases. The trim removed 8 bases at V and 7 bases at J, leaving 4 bases unmatched. Germline-derived CDR1 and CDR2 are SGHVS and FQNEAQ. CDR3 length: 13 amino acids.

The chain links TRBV15 to TRBJ1-2, with 10 bases fitting TRBD1. After removal of 4 bases from V and 14 bases from J, the junction contained 13 bases not matched to a gene. This CDR3 contains 14 residues. The germline CDR1 and CDR2 sequences are LNHNV and YYDKDF (reference sequence). The CDR3 here is CATSNRDRGFITTF. CDR3 coding DNA: TGTGCCACCAGCAACCGGGACAGGGGCTTTATAACGACCTTC.

The chain recombines TRBV23-1 with TRBJ2-7, with D maybe TRBD1 (5 bases). TRBV23-1 is marked as an open reading frame, function uncertain. The CDR3 is 14 amino acids. V was clipped by 5 bases and J by 2 bases, with 13 bases between them. The CDR3 DNA follows: TGCGCCAGCAGTTTGGGCAGGACAACCTACGAGCAGTACTTC. It is translated as CASSLGRTTYEQYF.

This chain connects TRBV27 to TRBJ1-1, with TRBD1 as a possible D gene (6 bases). CDR3 length equals 19 residues. Between the trimmed V and J ends, which lost 5 bases and 7 bases, there was a span of 32 bases. Germline values: CDR1 MNHEY, CDR2 SMNVEV (reference sequence). CDR3 in amino acids: CASSPMSRGSLYSIGEAFF. The CDR3 nucleotides read TGTGCCAGCAGTCCTATGTCCAGGGGTTCGCTTTACAGTATTGGTGAAGCTTTCTTT.

This clone was recorded only once. The rearrangement uses TRBV5-1 and TRBJ1-1; TRBD1 matches at 8 bases. The germline gives CDR1 SGHRS, CDR2 YFSETQ. The junction had 9 bases not matched to a gene; V was cut back by 5 bases and J by 3 bases. The CDR3 runs 15 residues. CDR3 sequence reads: CASSQTGELYTEAFF. CDR3 nucleotides: TGCGCCAGCAGTCAGACAGGGGAATTGTACACTGAAGCTTTCTTT.